This T cell receptor beta chain was sequenced for a study of cytomegalovirus exposure and HLA in healthy donors. General study findings and limits: Available immune exposure information was restricted to CMV serostatus only.

Note on this clone: Its target is unknown.

This CDR3 is 13 amino acids long. Germline CDR1 reads LNHNV; CDR2 reads YYDKDF (reference sequence). V was shortened by 5 bases and J by 10 bases, with 15 bases between the two germline ends. The PCR had 60 Vbeta and 13 Jbeta primers. Assay used: immunoSEQ multiplex PCR; TCRdb lists only in-frame clones, some missing. The repertoire consists of approximately 100,000 clones, with roughly 67% occurring once and the leading ten covering roughly 2.5%. The sequenced sample was PBMCs. The J gene is TRBJ2-1, the V gene TRBV15, with D tentatively TRBD1 (6 bases). The receptor's source is a human donor in good health. DNA of the CDR3: TGTGCCACCAGCGAGGGGGTAGGGTTGGAGCAGTTCTTC. It codes for CATSEGVGLEQFF.